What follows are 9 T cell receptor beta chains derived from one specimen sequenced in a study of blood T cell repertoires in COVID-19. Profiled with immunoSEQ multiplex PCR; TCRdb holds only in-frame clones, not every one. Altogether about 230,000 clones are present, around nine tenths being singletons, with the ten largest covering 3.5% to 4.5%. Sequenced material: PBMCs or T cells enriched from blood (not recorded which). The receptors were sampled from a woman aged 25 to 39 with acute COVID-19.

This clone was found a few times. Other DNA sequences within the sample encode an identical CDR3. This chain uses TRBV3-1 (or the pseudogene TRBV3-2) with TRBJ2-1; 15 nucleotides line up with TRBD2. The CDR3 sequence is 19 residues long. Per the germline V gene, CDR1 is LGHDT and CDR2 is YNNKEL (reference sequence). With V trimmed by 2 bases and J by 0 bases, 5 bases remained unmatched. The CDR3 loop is CASSQPGLAGGVSYNEQFF. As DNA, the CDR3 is TGTGCCAGCAGCCAACCGGGACTAGCGGGGGGCGTCTCCTACAATGAGCAGTTCTTC.

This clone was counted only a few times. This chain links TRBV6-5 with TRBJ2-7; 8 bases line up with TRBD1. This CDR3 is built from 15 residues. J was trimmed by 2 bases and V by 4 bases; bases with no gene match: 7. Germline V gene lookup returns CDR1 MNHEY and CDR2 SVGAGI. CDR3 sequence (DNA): TGTGCCAGCAGTTTTACCCCGGGACAGGCCTACGAGCAGTACTTC. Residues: CASSFTPGQAYEQYF.

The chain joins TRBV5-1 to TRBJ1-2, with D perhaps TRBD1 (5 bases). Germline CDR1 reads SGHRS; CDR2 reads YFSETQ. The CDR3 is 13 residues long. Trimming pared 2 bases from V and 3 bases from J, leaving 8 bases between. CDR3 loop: CASSFGGDYGYTF. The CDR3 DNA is TGCGCCAGCAGCTTCGGGGGGGACTATGGCTACACCTTC. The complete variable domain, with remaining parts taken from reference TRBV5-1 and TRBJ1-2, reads KAGVTQTPRYLIKTRGQQVTLSCSPISGHRSVSWYQQTPGQGLQFLFEYFSETQRNKGNFPGRFSGRQFSNSRSEMNVSTLELGDSALYLCASSFGGDYGYTFGSGTRLTVV.

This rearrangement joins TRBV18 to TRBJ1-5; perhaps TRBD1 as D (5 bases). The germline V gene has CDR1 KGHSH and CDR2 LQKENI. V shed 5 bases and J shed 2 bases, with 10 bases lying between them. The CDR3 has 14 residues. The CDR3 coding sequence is TGTGCCAGCTCAGCCACAGGAGGCAATCAGCCCCAGCATTTT. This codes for CASSATGGNQPQHF.

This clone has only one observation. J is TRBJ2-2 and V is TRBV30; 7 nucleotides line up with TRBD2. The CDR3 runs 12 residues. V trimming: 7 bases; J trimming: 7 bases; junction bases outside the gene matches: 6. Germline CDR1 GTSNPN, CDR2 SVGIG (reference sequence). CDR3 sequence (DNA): TGTGCCTCACGGGGGGATCTCGGGGAGCTGTTTTTT. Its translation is CASRGDLGELFF.

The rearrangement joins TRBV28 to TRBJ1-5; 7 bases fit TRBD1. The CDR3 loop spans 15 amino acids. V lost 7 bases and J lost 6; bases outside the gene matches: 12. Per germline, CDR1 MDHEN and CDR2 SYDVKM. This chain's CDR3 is CASIKTTGWGQPQHF. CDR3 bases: TGTGCCAGCATTAAAACGACAGGGTGGGGTCAGCCCCAGCATTTT.

The CDR3 protein is CAISERQGKGGRSGGTEAFF. The CDR3 DNA sequence: TGTGCCATCAGTGAAAGGCAGGGGAAAGGTGGTCGGAGTGGGGGCACTGAAGCTTTCTTT. J is TRBJ1-1 and V is TRBV10-3, with D tentatively TRBD1 (6 bases). V lost 3 bases, J lost 4 bases, and 30 bases lay in between. From germline, CDR1 is ENHRY and CDR2 SYGVKD. This CDR3 is built from 20 residues.

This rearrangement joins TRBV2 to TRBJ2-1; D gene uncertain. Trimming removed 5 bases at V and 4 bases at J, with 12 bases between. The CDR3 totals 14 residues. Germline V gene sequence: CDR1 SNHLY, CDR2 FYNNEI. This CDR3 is CASSTVGPYNEQFF. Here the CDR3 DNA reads TGTGCCAGCAGTACAGTTGGGCCTTACAATGAGCAGTTCTTC.

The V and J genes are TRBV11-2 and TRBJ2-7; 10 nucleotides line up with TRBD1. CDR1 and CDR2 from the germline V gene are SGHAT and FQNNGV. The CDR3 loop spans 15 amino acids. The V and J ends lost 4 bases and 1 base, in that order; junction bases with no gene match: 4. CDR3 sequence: CASSSTGGKSYEQYF. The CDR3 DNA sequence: TGTGCCAGCAGCTCGACAGGGGGCAAATCCTACGAGCAGTACTTC.